Listed below are T cell receptor beta chains from one sample, sequenced in a study of blood T cells in healthy people across ages. TCRdb re-called the 5' RACE reads through MiXCR, storing one row per CDR3 protein. The sample has roughly 730,000 distinct CDR3 sequences, more than 50% seen once; the top ten hold about 26%. The sequenced sample was blood. These receptors all stem from a middle-aged man in good health. The conserved cysteine and the conserved F or W are not part of the CDR3 here. Each record gives: J gene, V gene, CDR3 length, CDR3 protein.

>TRBJ1-1|TRBV29-1|11
SVASGRDTEAF
>TRBJ2-3|TRBV29-1|17
SATPGLAGAFSSTDTQY
>TRBJ2-1|TRBV14|15
ASSSRTTQVEGDEQF
>TRBJ2-5|TRBV9|14
ASSSGQGAIGETQY
>TRBJ1-1|TRBV6-6|11
ASRQGRNTEAF
>TRBJ1-1|TRBV28|14
ASSLPPPAGDPEAF
>TRBJ1-2|TRBV20-1|13
SASPAGGSNYGYT
>TRBJ2-1|TRBV20-1|13
SAPKIAGDNNEQF
>TRBJ1-5|TRBV4-1|11
ASSQGRWEPQH
>TRBJ2-1|TRBV27|15
ASSSLRTGDPYNEQF
>TRBJ2-1|TRBV7-6|14
ASSLDSAGTYNEQF
>.|TRBV9|14
AGSDYSGGAVKTQY
>TRBJ2-7|TRBV28|12
ASRRDMGTYEQY
>TRBJ2-5|TRBV4-2|11
ASSQPQRATQY
>TRBJ2-7|TRBV4-2|11
ASSEGGIYEQY
>TRBJ2-7|TRBV29-1|10
SVGAGGGEQY
>TRBJ2-1|TRBV29-1|15
SVEDTVRTGLSDEQF
>TRBJ2-1|TRBV6-4|15
ASSEGFGGHRVNEQF
>TRBJ2-5|TRBV2|11
AERSDSSETQY
>TRBJ1-2|TRBV6-2/TRBV6-3|13
ASSVPGQGHYGYT
>TRBJ2-7|TRBV6-2/TRBV6-3|15
ASSYAGRGRSPYEQY
>TRBJ2-5|TRBV11-2|11
ASSFGVQETQY
>TRBJ1-2|TRBV20-1|13
SAREAGRTNYGYT
>TRBJ2-3|TRBV7-9|15
ASSLLPTGQLTGTQY
>TRBJ2-7|TRBV28|13
ASQFGGTGAYEQY
>TRBJ1-5|TRBV20-1|12
SAKQGNSNQPQH
>TRBJ2-1|TRBV12-3/TRBV12-4|13
ASSPGQMVAHEQF
>TRBJ2-7|TRBV7-6|12
ASTPRQGYYEQY
>TRBJ1-1|TRBV4-3|12
ASSQGRGIPTAF
>TRBJ1-2|TRBV20-1|13
SARDAGTGNYGYT
>TRBJ1-1|TRBV7-2|14
ASSTQGASRNTEAF
>TRBJ2-5|TRBV12-3/TRBV12-4|15
ASSLRGPGQPKETQY
>TRBJ2-5|TRBV15|13
ATSREITGQETQY
>TRBJ2-1|TRBV7-3|14
ASSPGLGGKRNEQF
>TRBJ2-1|TRBV14|13
ASSRRDSKYNEQF
>TRBJ2-3|TRBV18|14
ASSPLQGLSTDTQY
>TRBJ2-7|TRBV7-2|14
ASSLGSRASPYEQY
>TRBJ2-7|TRBV7-2|13
ASSLSGGASYEQY
>.|TRBV5-1|11
ASSSSPDYEQY
>TRBJ2-2|TRBV20-1|13
SARVGQRRSGELF
>TRBJ2-4|TRBV7-2|14
ASSLDSGLAKNIQY
>TRBJ2-3|TRBV29-1|12
SVGLAGATDTQY
>TRBJ2-2|TRBV3-1|12
ASSPGRGIGELF
>TRBJ2-3|TRBV10-3|11
AISLRTPDTQY
>TRBJ1-4|TRBV11-2|13
ASSFQGASNEKLF
>TRBJ2-5|TRBV2|12
ASSGDRGTETQY
>TRBJ1-2|TRBV11-3|13
ASSLESKGNYGYT